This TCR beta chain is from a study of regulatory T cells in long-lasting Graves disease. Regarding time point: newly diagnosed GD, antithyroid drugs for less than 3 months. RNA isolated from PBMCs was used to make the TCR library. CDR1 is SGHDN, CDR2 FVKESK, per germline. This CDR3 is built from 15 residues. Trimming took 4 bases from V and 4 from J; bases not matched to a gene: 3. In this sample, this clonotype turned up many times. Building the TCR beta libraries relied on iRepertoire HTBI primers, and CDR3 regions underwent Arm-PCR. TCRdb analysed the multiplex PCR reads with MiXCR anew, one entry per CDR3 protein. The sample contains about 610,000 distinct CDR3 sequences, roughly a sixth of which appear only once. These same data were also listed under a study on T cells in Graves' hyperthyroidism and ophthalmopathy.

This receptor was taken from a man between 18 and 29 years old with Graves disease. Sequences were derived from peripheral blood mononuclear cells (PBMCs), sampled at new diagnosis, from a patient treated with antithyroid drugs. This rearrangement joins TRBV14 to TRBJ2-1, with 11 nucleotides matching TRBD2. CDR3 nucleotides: TGTGCCAGCAGCCCGATAGCGGGAGGGTACAATGAGCAGTTCTTC. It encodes CASSPIAGGYNEQFF.